Listed here is a single TCR beta chain. The antigen remains unidentified. The entry originates in a study of a mutant IDH1 vaccine in newly diagnosed glioma. At the level of the study: Treated patients, about 60% male and approximately 40% female, averaged approximately 40 years of age. Patients had received radiotherapy, temozolomide, or both previously, most receiving both.

The time point: baseline, week 1 (first vaccination visit). As to treatment: pre-vaccination baseline after standard-of-care therapy. New astrocytomas of WHO grade 3 or 4 that were IDH1-mutant and ATRX-lost were found in the donors. Here immunoSEQ multiplex PCR was the method, and the copy in TCRdb shows in-frame clones only, minus some. This sample carries 50,000 or so clones, 86% of them seen once, and the ten largest clones take around 2.5%. Study conclusions and caveats: Pseudoprogression apparently tracked independently of changes in top peripheral T cell clonotypes.

Trimming stripped 5 bases from V and 1 base from J, with 13 bases between. The germline V gene encodes CDR1 SGHDT and CDR2 YYEEEE. CDR3 size: 15 residues. The clonotype comes from a man aged 35-49 years with glioma. The sequencing here drew on PBMCs, taken from a glioma patient treated with radiotherapy, temozolomide or both. J is TRBJ1-5 and V is TRBV5-6; a weak D match, TRBD1 (5 bases). CDR3 amino acids: CASRPGLGSNQPQHF. CDR3 coding DNA: TGTGCCAGCAGGCCGGGACTCGGAAGCAATCAGCCCCAGCATTTT.